This passage covers 22 T cell receptor beta chains from one sample sequenced in a study of shared clonotypes between healthy human individuals. Here immunoSEQ multiplex PCR was the method, and the copy in TCRdb shows in-frame clones only, minus some. The sample consists of over a million clones, around 97% of them appearing once. The sample taken for sequencing was naive CD4+ T cells sorted from blood. Documented subset: CD45RA+ positively selected. These receptors were collected from a man younger than 45 in good health.

This chain connects TRBV5-5 to TRBJ2-7, with 7 nucleotides matching TRBD1. This CDR3 is 16 amino acids long. V shed 4 bases and J 3 bases; nucleotides not matched to a gene: 13. From germline, CDR1 is SGHKS and CDR2 YYEKEE (reference sequence). The CDR3 nucleotides are TGTGCCAGCAGCCAACTGACAGGGCCAACCCTCTACGAGCAGTACTTC. This sequence encodes CASSQLTGPTLYEQYF. Variable domain in full (rest from reference TRBV5-5 and TRBJ2-7): DAGVTQSPTHLIKTRGQQVTLRCSPISGHKSVSWYQQVLGQGPQFIFQYYEKEERGRGNFPDRFSARQFPNYSSELNVNALLLGDSALYLCASSQLTGPTLYEQYFGPGTRLTVT.

The chain couples TRBV2 to TRBJ1-2; 8 bases agree with TRBD1. Trimming at V came to 2 bases and at J to 8 bases, leaving 10 bases not matched to a gene. The CDR3 totals 15 residues. CDR1 and CDR2 from the germline V gene are SNHLY and FYNNEI. CDR3 protein: CASSESNRGRDGYTF. The CDR3, as DNA: TGTGCCAGCAGTGAATCCAACAGGGGGAGGGACGGCTACACCTTC. The full variable domain, with the rest looked up from reference TRBV2 and TRBJ1-2, is EPEVTQTPSHQVTQMGQEVILRCVPISNHLYFYWYRQILGQKVEFLVSFYNNEISEKSEIFDDQFSVERPDGSNFTLKIRSTKLEDSAMYFCASSESNRGRDGYTFGSGTRLTVV.

The rearrangement links TRBV9 to TRBJ2-1, with 7 positions matching TRBD2. CDR3 length equals 15 residues. Losses at the gene ends were 3 bases for V and 2 bases for J; bases not matched to a gene: 5. Looked up from germline, CDR1 is SGDLS and CDR2 is YYNGEE. In nucleotides, the CDR3 is TGTGCCAGCAGCGCGGTGGGAGGGGCCTACAATGAGCAGTTCTTC. As protein: CASSAVGGAYNEQFF.

The DNA for the CDR3 is TGTGCCAGCAGTTACCTTAGCGGGAGTTACGAGCAGTACTTC. As protein: CASSYLSGSYEQYF. The V and J genes are TRBV6-6 and TRBJ2-7, with TRBD2 matching 9 bases. V was clipped by 2 bases and J by 4 bases; unmatched bases: 3. The germline CDR1 and CDR2 sequences are MNHNY and SVGAGI (reference sequence). There are 14 residues in the CDR3.

This chain joins TRBV10-3 and TRBJ2-7; D might be TRBD2 (5 bases). Looked up from germline, CDR1 is ENHRY and CDR2 is SYGVKD. CDR3 length: 13 amino acids. V lost 5 bases, J lost 4 bases, and 12 bases lay in between. CDR3 protein: CAISILEAYEQYF. For the CDR3, the DNA is TGTGCCATCAGTATTTTGGAGGCGTACGAGCAGTACTTC.

This clone was detected only once. The chain uses TRBV10-3 and TRBJ2-1; D possibly corresponds to TRBD1 (6 bases). The V gene lost 4 bases and the J gene lost 15 bases, with 13 bases spanning the gap. This CDR3 is built from 11 residues. Per germline, CDR1 ENHRY and CDR2 SYGVKD. CDR3 DNA sequence: TGTGCCATCAGTGCGACAGGTAATCCGTTCTTC. Translating gives CAISATGNPFF.

This CDR3 is CSASGTKEGYEQYF. The DNA for the CDR3 is TGCAGCGCAAGCGGGACAAAAGAGGGTTACGAGCAGTACTTC. The chain combines TRBV29-1 with TRBJ2-7; a weak D match, TRBD2 (7 bases). The CDR3 is 14 amino acids. The germline V and J ends were trimmed by 7 bases and 4 bases, with 20 bases remaining between them. Germline V gene lookup returns CDR1 SQVTM and CDR2 ANQGSEA.

Regarding this clone: This sample also contains other DNA sequences that code for the same CDR3. This chain joins TRBV28 and TRBJ2-2; unclear D gene. V was cut by 2 bases and J by 0 bases, with 7 bases left in between. The CDR3 consists of 15 residues. CDR1 is MDHEN and CDR2 is SYDVKM in the germline V gene. The chain's CDR3 is CASSLARPNTGELFF. The CDR3 DNA follows: TGTGCCAGCAGTTTAGCCAGGCCGAACACCGGGGAGCTGTTTTTT.

The chain joins TRBV7-9 to TRBJ2-1; either TRBD1 or TRBD2 may supply D (6 bases each). Germline CDR1 SEHNR, CDR2 FQNEAQ (reference sequence). CDR3 length equals 16 residues. The V end was cut by 5 bases, the J end by 3 bases, with 17 bases between. CDR3 in amino acids: CASSQLGGTSYNEQFF. In nucleotides, the CDR3 is TGTGCCAGCAGCCAACTAGGGGGGACAAGCTACAATGAGCAGTTCTTC. Variable domain in full (rest from reference TRBV7-9 and TRBJ2-1): DTGVSQNPRHKITKRGQNVTFRCDPISEHNRLYWYRQTLGQGPEFLTYFQNEAQLEKSRLLSDRFSAERPKGSFSTLEIQRTEQGDSAMYLCASSQLGGTSYNEQFFGPGTRLTVL.

The J gene is TRBJ2-3, the V gene TRBV9; perhaps TRBD2 as D (7 bases). The germline CDR1 and CDR2 sequences are SGDLS and YYNGEE. The V end was cut by 4 bases, the J end by 1 base, with 16 bases between. The CDR3 runs 16 residues. CDR3 in DNA: TGTGCCAGCAGCTCCCCAAGGGGGGGAGGCACAGATACGCAGTATTTT. Translation gives CASSSPRGGGTDTQYF.

This sequence joins TRBV5-8 and TRBJ2-1; D possibly uses TRBD1 or TRBD2 (5 bases each). The V end lost 0 bases, the J end lost 6 bases, and 10 bases lay between the germline ends. This CDR3 contains 14 residues. CDR1 and CDR2 from the germline V gene are SGHTS and YDEGEE. The CDR3 region has the DNA TGTGCCAGCAGCTTGGCGCCGGGGCTCAATGAGCAGTTCTTC. This translates into CASSLAPGLNEQFF.

The chain couples TRBV28 to TRBJ2-7; no definite D call. Per germline, CDR1 MDHEN and CDR2 SYDVKM. This CDR3 has 16 amino acids. The V end lost 2 bases, the J end lost 0 bases, and 14 bases lay between the germline ends. DNA of the CDR3: TGTGCCAGCAGTTTAGCCGTTATCGCAGCCTCCTACGAGCAGTACTTC. It specifies CASSLAVIAASYEQYF.

V and J are TRBV7-9 and TRBJ1-4; 8 bases match TRBD1. The CDR3 loop spans 15 amino acids. The germline CDR1 and CDR2 sequences are SEHNR and FQNEAQ (reference sequence). J was trimmed by 7 bases and V by 1 base; bases with no gene match: 5. CDR3 loop: CASSLGGQGAEKLFF. The CDR3 nucleotides are TGTGCCAGCAGCTTAGGTGGACAGGGCGCTGAAAAACTGTTTTTT.

This clone was recorded only once. The rearrangement links TRBV5-1 to TRBJ2-1, with TRBD1 matching 8 bases. The CDR3 contains 16 residues. CDR1 and CDR2 from the germline V gene are SGHRS and YFSETQ. Unmatched junction bases numbered 6, after V lost 0 bases and J lost 4 bases. The CDR3 spells CASSLAQGQEYNEQFF. The CDR3 region has the DNA TGCGCCAGCAGCTTGGCCCAGGGACAGGAATACAATGAGCAGTTCTTC.

This sequence joins TRBV30 and TRBJ1-3; possible D gene TRBD1, 6 bases. Trimming removed 5 bases at V and 6 bases at J, with 17 bases between. The germline V gene has CDR1 GTSNPN and CDR2 SVGIG (reference sequence). The CDR3 consists of 14 residues. The CDR3 DNA sequence: TGTGCCTGGGCCAGGGGAAGAGGGCCAAACACCATATATTTT. It is translated as CAWARGRGPNTIYF.

CDR3 nucleotides: TGTGCCAGCAGCTTAGCGGCAGGGCTGAGGCATGAGCAGTTCTTC. It is translated as CASSLAAGLRHEQFF. This chain links TRBV7-9 with TRBJ2-1, with D perhaps TRBD1 (5 bases). This CDR3 spans 15 amino acids. The germline V gene has CDR1 SEHNR and CDR2 FQNEAQ (reference sequence). V shed 0 bases and J shed 8 bases, with 14 bases lying between them.

The chain has TRBV7-9 and TRBJ2-2, with D unclear. The V end lost 5 bases, the J end lost 0 bases, and 10 bases lay between the germline ends. In germline, CDR1 is SEHNR, CDR2 FQNEAQ (reference sequence). The CDR3 spans 15 residues. The CDR3 loop reads CASSRMGTNTGELFF. The CDR3 DNA reads as TGTGCCAGCAGCCGTATGGGGACGAACACCGGGGAGCTGTTTTTT.

The rearrangement links TRBV19 to TRBJ2-1, with D possibly TRBD2 on 7 matching bases. The V end was cut by 3 bases, the J end by 0 bases, with 12 bases between. The CDR3 runs to 16 residues. Germline V gene lookup returns CDR1 LNHDA and CDR2 SQIVND (reference sequence). The CDR3 coding sequence is TGTGCCAGTAGTATTAGGCGGGGGCTCTCCTACAATGAGCAGTTCTTC. Its protein product is CASSIRRGLSYNEQFF. Complete variable domain (other parts from reference TRBV19 and TRBJ2-1): DGGITQSPKYLFRKEGQNVTLSCEQNLNHDAMYWYRQDPGQGLRLIYYSQIVNDFQKGDIAEGYSVSREKKESFPLTVTSAQKNPTAFYLCASSIRRGLSYNEQFFGPGTRLTVL.

On this clone itself: This sample includes further DNA sequences coding for the same CDR3. The chain is built from TRBV6-6 and TRBJ2-7; maybe TRBD1 (5 bases). V shed 2 bases and J shed 1 base, with 9 bases lying between them. CDR3 length: 14 amino acids. CDR1 and CDR2 from the germline V gene are MNHNY and SVGAGI (reference sequence). CDR3 protein: CASSYGQGSYEQYF. The CDR3 DNA follows: TGTGCCAGCAGTTACGGGCAGGGTTCCTACGAGCAGTACTTC.

The chain links TRBV4-1 to TRBJ1-1; no firm D call. CDR1 and CDR2 (germline): MGHRA, YSYEKL. V lost 6 bases and J lost 9, with 11 bases in between. This CDR3 has 11 amino acids. The CDR3, as DNA: TGCGCCAGCAGTCGGGGTCCTAAAGCTTTCTTT. Protein product: CASSRGPKAFF.

The chain joins TRBV30 to TRBJ2-5; 8 bases align to TRBD1. J gave up 4 bases and V 8 bases, and 9 bases lay outside the gene matches. In germline, CDR1 is GTSNPN, CDR2 SVGIG (reference sequence). The CDR3 runs 13 residues. The CDR3 here is CARTTGVGETQYF. The CDR3 nucleotides are TGTGCCCGTACGACAGGGGTTGGAGAGACCCAGTACTTC.

This chain connects TRBV7-2 to TRBJ2-7; 11 bases map to TRBD2. J was trimmed by 9 bases and V by 0 bases; bases with no gene match: 7. CDR1 is SGHTA, CDR2 FQGNSA, per germline. This CDR3 is 15 amino acids long. CDR3 in amino acids: CASSLALTSGTRQYF. The CDR3 nucleotides are TGTGCCAGCAGCTTAGCGTTGACTAGCGGGACACGGCAGTACTTC.